This T cell receptor beta chain was profiled in a study of blood T cells in healthy people across ages. Trimming took 5 bases from V and 3 from J, leaving 14 bases between them. The CDR3 covers 14 residues. CDR1 and CDR2 (germline): SGHVS, FNYEAQ. This clonotype was detected only a few times. Its antigen remains unknown. Overall study findings and caveats: PBMCs went unsorted, and a conclusive naive versus antigen-experienced comparison was therefore prevented. Long-lived donors exceeded aged donors in naive CD4+ cells and diversity.

Next came a second PCR, run for about 6 to 11 cycles, which used a sample-barcoded 5' primer along with a J-beta primer mix. TCRdb passed the 5' RACE reads through MiXCR, listing each CDR3 protein once. The sample has 800,000 or so distinct CDR3 sequences, around 62% seen once. Source material: blood. The source is a man younger than 40 in good health. The J gene is TRBJ2-7, the V gene TRBV7-6; D is possibly TRBD1 or TRBD2 (5 bases each). Written as DNA, the CDR3 is TGTGCCAGCAGCCCGGCCGGGACCTTCTACGAGCAGTACTTC. This encodes CASSPAGTFYEQYF.